This T cell receptor beta chain was sequenced in a study of cytomegalovirus exposure and HLA in healthy donors. Germline CDR1 is SGDLS and CDR2 is YYNGEE. Deletions cut 2 bases from V and 7 bases from J, with 12 bases between. This CDR3 has 14 residues. PCR employed 60 Vbeta and 13 Jbeta primers. TCRdb's table, derived via immunoSEQ multiplex PCR, lists solely in-frame clones and lacks some. The table shows about 200,000 clones, with roughly 84% occurring only once. The source material was PBMCs. V gene TRBV9 combines with J gene TRBJ1-4; D possibly corresponds to TRBD1 (5 bases). The sequence was obtained from a man aged 50-60 years in good health and CMV-seronegative. The CDR3 protein is CASSVWGDSEKLFF. The DNA of the CDR3 is TGTGCCAGCAGCGTCTGGGGGGATAGTGAAAAACTGTTTTTT.